This is a list of T cell receptor beta chains from one sample in a study of shared clonotypes between healthy human individuals. Sequencing used immunoSEQ multiplex PCR; TCRdb keeps in-frame clones, though not all of them. The sample lists about 820,000 clones, about 91% occurring once. The sample comprised naive CD8+ T cells sorted from blood. All receptors derive from a man younger than 45 in good health. Both conserved end residues are part of each CDR3. A D gene is named only where the DNA matches it firmly. Size is omitted from some rows. Given values are once, few, many or a class for expanded clones.

j_call: TRBJ2-3; d_call: NA; v_call: TRBV27; clone_size: NA; cdr3_aa: CASSFGTRGDTQYF; cdr3_nt: TGTGCCAGCAGTTTTGGGACAAGGGGAGATACGCAGTATTTT
j_call: TRBJ2-6; d_call: NA; v_call: TRBV27; clone_size: once; cdr3_aa: CASLTHRGRVGANVLTF; cdr3_nt: TGTGCCAGCTTAACCCATCGGGGCAGGGTTGGGGCCAACGTCCTGACTTTC
j_call: TRBJ2-7; d_call: TRBD2; v_call: TRBV29-1; clone_size: NA; cdr3_aa: CSVEAPTSGNDDEQYF; cdr3_nt: TGCAGCGTTGAAGCCCCCACTAGCGGGAATGACGACGAGCAGTACTTC
j_call: TRBJ2-1; d_call: TRBD2; v_call: TRBV27; clone_size: once; cdr3_aa: CASSLTSGRGGEQFF; cdr3_nt: TGTGCCAGCAGTTTAACTAGCGGGAGGGGCGGAGAGCAGTTCTTC
j_call: TRBJ2-7; d_call: NA; v_call: TRBV7-9; clone_size: NA; cdr3_aa: CASSLGRGFGYEQYF; cdr3_nt: TGTGCCAGCAGCTTAGGAAGGGGCTTTGGCTACGAGCAGTACTTC
j_call: TRBJ1-1; d_call: TRBD1; v_call: TRBV30; clone_size: NA; cdr3_aa: CAWTAGQGNTEAFF; cdr3_nt: TGTGCCTGGACCGCCGGACAGGGGAACACTGAAGCTTTCTTT
j_call: TRBJ2-7; d_call: NA; v_call: TRBV9; clone_size: NA; cdr3_aa: CASSVDPEQYF; cdr3_nt: TGTGCCAGCAGCGTAGACCCCGAGCAGTACTTC
j_call: TRBJ2-1; d_call: NA; v_call: TRBV7-8; clone_size: once; cdr3_aa: CASSSSPGVSYNEQFF; cdr3_nt: TGTGCCAGCAGTTCCTCCCCGGGAGTATCCTACAATGAGCAGTTCTTC
j_call: TRBJ1-5; d_call: NA; v_call: TRBV30; clone_size: NA; cdr3_aa: CAWSVLGGGMSNQPQHF; cdr3_nt: TGTGCCTGGAGTGTACTTGGAGGGGGTATGAGCAATCAGCCCCAGCATTTT
j_call: TRBJ2-3; d_call: TRBD2; v_call: TRBV25-1; clone_size: NA; cdr3_aa: CASSPSGRGDTQYF; cdr3_nt: TGTGCCAGCAGCCCAAGCGGGAGAGGCGATACGCAGTATTTT
j_call: TRBJ2-6; d_call: TRBD1; v_call: TRBV19; clone_size: once; cdr3_aa: CASSPQRGQVNSGANVLTF; cdr3_nt: TGTGCCAGTAGTCCACAAAGGGGACAGGTAAACTCTGGGGCCAACGTCCTGACTTTC
j_call: TRBJ2-3; d_call: TRBD2; v_call: TRBV7-6; clone_size: NA; cdr3_aa: CASSLEIRLAGGSDTQYF; cdr3_nt: TGTGCCAGCAGCCTGGAAATTAGACTAGCGGGAGGCTCCGATACGCAGTATTTT
j_call: TRBJ1-4; d_call: NA; v_call: TRBV5-5; clone_size: NA; cdr3_aa: CASSFGPEGEKLFF; cdr3_nt: TGTGCCAGCAGCTTCGGCCCGGAGGGTGAAAAACTGTTTTTT
j_call: TRBJ2-1; d_call: NA; v_call: TRBV28; clone_size: once; cdr3_aa: CASSLVAGVNNEQFF; cdr3_nt: TGTGCCAGCAGTTTGGTAGCAGGGGTTAACAATGAGCAGTTCTTC
j_call: TRBJ1-4; d_call: TRBD1; v_call: TRBV7-9; clone_size: once; cdr3_aa: CASSTWTGEGKLFF; cdr3_nt: TGTGCCAGCAGCACCTGGACAGGGGAGGGAAAACTGTTTTTT
j_call: TRBJ1-4; d_call: NA; v_call: TRBV7-9; clone_size: NA; cdr3_aa: CASSFSGVGSEKLFF; cdr3_nt: TGTGCCAGCAGCTTCTCAGGGGTTGGAAGTGAAAAACTGTTTTTT
j_call: TRBJ2-2; d_call: NA; v_call: TRBV12-5; clone_size: few; cdr3_aa: CASGDPTGTGELFF; cdr3_nt: TGTGCTAGTGGGGACCCCACAGGAACCGGGGAGCTGTTTTTT
j_call: TRBJ2-1; d_call: NA; v_call: TRBV6-4; clone_size: NA; cdr3_aa: CASSEVNSGSYNEQFF; cdr3_nt: TGTGCCAGCAGTGAAGTTAATAGCGGCTCCTACAATGAGCAGTTCTTC
j_call: TRBJ1-1; d_call: NA; v_call: TRBV29-1; clone_size: NA; cdr3_aa: CSVSGALLDSEAFF; cdr3_nt: TGCAGCGTTTCTGGGGCCTTGTTGGACTCTGAAGCTTTCTTT
j_call: TRBJ2-5; d_call: NA; v_call: TRBV5-8; clone_size: NA; cdr3_aa: CASSFGMVRDQETQYF; cdr3_nt: TGTGCCAGCAGCTTTGGGATGGTCAGAGACCAAGAGACCCAGTACTTC
j_call: TRBJ2-5; d_call: NA; v_call: TRBV4-2; clone_size: NA; cdr3_aa: CASSQETGGQETQYF; cdr3_nt: TGTGCCAGCAGCCAAGAAACGGGTGGGCAAGAGACCCAGTACTTC
j_call: TRBJ2-1; d_call: TRBD2; v_call: TRBV7-9; clone_size: NA; cdr3_aa: CASTGTSAYNEQFF; cdr3_nt: TGTGCCAGCACCGGGACTAGCGCCTACAATGAGCAGTTCTTC
j_call: TRBJ1-5; d_call: NA; v_call: TRBV28; clone_size: NA; cdr3_aa: CASSFLGGGYQPQHF; cdr3_nt: TGTGCCAGCAGTTTTTTGGGGGGTGGGTATCAGCCCCAGCATTTT
j_call: TRBJ2-2; d_call: NA; v_call: TRBV7-2; clone_size: NA; cdr3_aa: CASSHPGTLPSGELFF; cdr3_nt: TGTGCCAGCAGCCACCCCGGGACTCTCCCCTCCGGGGAGCTGTTTTTT
j_call: TRBJ2-1; d_call: NA; v_call: TRBV18; clone_size: NA; cdr3_aa: CASSPNWQGDNEQFF; cdr3_nt: TGTGCCAGCTCACCAAATTGGCAGGGCGACAATGAGCAGTTCTTC
j_call: TRBJ2-1; d_call: TRBD2; v_call: TRBV27; clone_size: NA; cdr3_aa: CASSFGVPGLAVYNEQFF; cdr3_nt: TGTGCCAGCAGTTTCGGGGTACCGGGACTAGCGGTCTACAATGAGCAGTTCTTC
j_call: TRBJ2-3; d_call: TRBD1; v_call: TRBV7-8; clone_size: once; cdr3_aa: CASSLAPGTGEGDTDTQYF; cdr3_nt: TGTGCCAGCAGCTTAGCTCCCGGGACAGGGGAGGGGGACACAGATACGCAGTATTTT
j_call: TRBJ1-3; d_call: NA; v_call: TRBV13; clone_size: NA; cdr3_aa: CASSSRLSQGPRLGSGNTIYF; cdr3_nt: TGTGCCAGCAGCTCTCGATTATCCCAAGGCCCTCGTTTGGGCTCTGGAAACACCATATATTTT
j_call: TRBJ1-2; d_call: NA; v_call: TRBV28; clone_size: NA; cdr3_aa: CASSLASVAYGYTF; cdr3_nt: TGTGCCAGCAGTTTGGCCTCGGTGGCCTATGGCTACACCTTC
j_call: TRBJ2-7; d_call: NA; v_call: TRBV4-1; clone_size: NA; cdr3_aa: CASSQENSYEQYF; cdr3_nt: TGCGCCAGCAGCCAAGAAAACAGTTACGAGCAGTACTTC
j_call: TRBJ2-7; d_call: TRBD2; v_call: TRBV4-1; clone_size: NA; cdr3_aa: CASSHGTSGSYEQYF; cdr3_nt: TGCGCCAGCAGCCACGGGACTAGCGGATCCTACGAGCAGTACTTC
j_call: TRBJ2-7; d_call: NA; v_call: TRBV7-2; clone_size: once; cdr3_aa: CASSQGGGLYEQYF; cdr3_nt: TGTGCCAGCAGCCAGGGGGGTGGCCTTTACGAGCAGTACTTC
j_call: TRBJ2-6; d_call: NA; v_call: TRBV10-3; clone_size: NA; cdr3_aa: CAISESEGTGANVLTF; cdr3_nt: TGTGCCATCAGTGAGTCGGAGGGTACCGGGGCCAACGTCCTGACTTTC
j_call: TRBJ2-3; d_call: NA; v_call: TRBV5-1; clone_size: NA; cdr3_aa: CASSNDLSVSPDTQYF; cdr3_nt: TGCGCCAGCAGCAACGACCTGTCGGTTTCCCCAGATACGCAGTATTTT
j_call: TRBJ2-7; d_call: NA; v_call: TRBV28; clone_size: NA; cdr3_aa: CASGGPGQTYYEQYF; cdr3_nt: TGTGCCAGCGGGGGACCGGGCCAGACGTACTACGAGCAGTACTTC
j_call: TRBJ1-1; d_call: NA; v_call: TRBV7-9; clone_size: NA; cdr3_aa: CATGAYGAEAFF; cdr3_nt: TGTGCCACGGGGGCCTATGGCGCTGAAGCTTTCTTT
j_call: TRBJ2-2; d_call: NA; v_call: TRBV10-1; clone_size: NA; cdr3_aa: CASSDGLTGELFF; cdr3_nt: TGCGCCAGCAGCGACGGTCTTACCGGGGAGCTGTTTTTT
j_call: TRBJ2-7; d_call: TRBD2; v_call: TRBV27; clone_size: NA; cdr3_aa: CASTLVAGGPYEQYF; cdr3_nt: TGTGCCAGCACCTTGGTAGCGGGAGGTCCCTACGAGCAGTACTTC
j_call: TRBJ2-5; d_call: NA; v_call: TRBV7-9; clone_size: NA; cdr3_aa: CASSLVVPTSKGWIETQYF; cdr3_nt: TGTGCCAGCAGCTTAGTGGTCCCCACTAGCAAAGGGTGGATAGAGACCCAGTACTTC
j_call: TRBJ2-7; d_call: TRBD1; v_call: TRBV28; clone_size: NA; cdr3_aa: CASSRDRGKIGASYEQYF; cdr3_nt: TGTGCCAGCAGCCGGGACAGGGGTAAAATTGGGGCATCCTACGAGCAGTACTTC
j_call: TRBJ2-3; d_call: NA; v_call: TRBV6-6; clone_size: NA; cdr3_aa: CASMRKGRTDTQYF; cdr3_nt: TGTGCCAGCATGCGAAAGGGGAGGACAGATACGCAGTATTTT
j_call: TRBJ2-7; d_call: NA; v_call: TRBV10-2; clone_size: NA; cdr3_aa: CASSERIVYEQYF; cdr3_nt: TGCGCCAGCAGTGAGCGGATAGTCTACGAGCAGTACTTC
j_call: TRBJ2-7; d_call: TRBD1; v_call: TRBV7-9; clone_size: NA; cdr3_aa: CASSLGRDSTYEQYF; cdr3_nt: TGTGCCAGCAGCCTCGGCCGGGACAGTACCTACGAGCAGTACTTC
j_call: TRBJ2-7; d_call: NA; v_call: TRBV29-1; clone_size: NA; cdr3_aa: CSVVRDYEQYF; cdr3_nt: TGCAGCGTAGTCAGGGACTACGAGCAGTACTTC
j_call: TRBJ2-1; d_call: NA; v_call: TRBV9; clone_size: NA; cdr3_aa: CASSAQGNYNEQFF; cdr3_nt: TGTGCCAGCAGCGCACAGGGAAACTACAATGAGCAGTTCTTC
j_call: TRBJ2-7; d_call: NA; v_call: TRBV6-5; clone_size: few; cdr3_aa: CASSYGTGISYEQYF; cdr3_nt: TGTGCCAGCAGTTACGGTACAGGGATCTCCTACGAGCAGTACTTC
j_call: TRBJ1-5; d_call: TRBD1; v_call: TRBV4-1; clone_size: NA; cdr3_aa: CASSHRDRGTSQPQHF; cdr3_nt: TGCGCCAGCAGCCACCGGGACAGGGGTACTAGTCAGCCCCAGCATTTT
j_call: TRBJ2-1; d_call: TRBD2; v_call: TRBV4-3; clone_size: once; cdr3_aa: CASSQSSASGRGNEQFF; cdr3_nt: TGCGCCAGCAGCCAAAGCTCCGCTAGCGGGAGAGGCAATGAGCAGTTCTTC
j_call: TRBJ2-7; d_call: TRBD1; v_call: TRBV10-3; clone_size: NA; cdr3_aa: CAISEPGTGSNEQYF; cdr3_nt: TGTGCCATCAGTGAACCGGGGACAGGGTCAAACGAGCAGTACTTC
j_call: TRBJ1-1; d_call: NA; v_call: TRBV10-1; clone_size: NA; cdr3_aa: CATRARGHTEAFF; cdr3_nt: TGCGCCACCCGAGCCCGGGGGCACACTGAAGCTTTCTTT
j_call: TRBJ2-2; d_call: TRBD2; v_call: TRBV9; clone_size: NA; cdr3_aa: CASSPRTSGSNTGELFF; cdr3_nt: TGTGCCAGCAGCCCCCGGACTAGCGGGAGCAACACCGGGGAGCTGTTTTTT
j_call: TRBJ2-1; d_call: NA; v_call: TRBV10-3; clone_size: NA; cdr3_aa: CAISEAPSEVVDEQFF; cdr3_nt: TGTGCCATCAGCGAGGCCCCTAGCGAGGTGGTCGATGAACAGTTCTTC
j_call: TRBJ2-2; d_call: NA; v_call: TRBV7-2; clone_size: NA; cdr3_aa: CASSQSGELFF; cdr3_nt: TGTGCCAGCAGCCAATCGGGGGAGCTGTTTTTT
j_call: TRBJ2-1; d_call: NA; v_call: TRBV7-9; clone_size: NA; cdr3_aa: CASSSRQDSYNEQFF; cdr3_nt: TGTGCCAGCAGTTCCCGACAGGACAGCTACAATGAGCAGTTCTTC
j_call: TRBJ2-7; d_call: NA; v_call: TRBV28; clone_size: NA; cdr3_aa: CASSYRTEPNEQYF; cdr3_nt: TGTGCCAGCAGTTATCGGACCGAACCTAACGAGCAGTACTTC